This is a list of T cell receptor beta chains from one sample in a study of CD8+CD57+ T cells in acquired aplastic anemia. TCRdb redid the calling of the reads with MiXCR, one entry per CDR3 protein. This table has some 150,000 distinct CDR3 sequences, about 45% appearing once. Sequencing input: sorted CD4+, CD8+, or CD8+CD57+ T cells (not recorded which) from PBMCs. These receptors were obtained from a human donor with aplastic anemia. CDR3s leave out the opening cysteine and the closing phenylalanine or tryptophan. The D gene is left open where the match is weak.

ASSIVTGSVEQF	TRBV19	-	TRBJ2-1
ASSLNRLHIQY	TRBV12-3/TRBV12-4	-	TRBJ2-4
ASSRGGGRISGNTIY	TRBV7-6	TRBD1	TRBJ1-3
ASSPEVAF	TRBV7-8	-	TRBJ1-1
ASSLRDRAPEAF	TRBV12-3/TRBV12-4	TRBD1	TRBJ1-1
SVAGGINEQF	TRBV29-1	-	TRBJ2-1
ASSPRHVNTEAF	TRBV9	-	TRBJ1-1
SARDRASLYGELF	TRBV20-1	-	TRBJ2-2
ATSRDGQENEKLF	TRBV15	-	TRBJ1-4
ASRRADEQY	TRBV7-9	-	TRBJ2-7
ASSLGQRNEQY	TRBV5-1	-	TRBJ2-7
ASSTGTGLEKLF	TRBV2	TRBD1	TRBJ1-4
ASSLGQGSGGGYT	TRBV13	-	TRBJ1-2
SAMGEQGWSDTQY	TRBV20-1	-	TRBJ2-3
ASSPRTGKNYGYT	TRBV7-8	TRBD1	TRBJ1-2
SALLQGALYHGYT	TRBV20-1	TRBD1	TRBJ1-2
ASSWTGSSNTEAF	TRBV25-1	TRBD1	TRBJ1-1
ASGKGSLNTEAF	TRBV2	-	TRBJ1-1
SATPGGAVTEAF	TRBV20-1	-	TRBJ1-1
ASSRDRGIGTDTQY	TRBV19	TRBD1	TRBJ2-3
ASSYRQGNTVAF	TRBV6-2/TRBV6-3	-	TRBJ1-1
ATSDWGRRSSGTDTQY	TRBV10-3	-	TRBJ2-3
ASNQDRGLRETQY	TRBV5-8	TRBD1	TRBJ2-5
ATSDETGGGETQY	TRBV24-1	-	TRBJ2-5
ASSFRLAEAF	TRBV7-8	-	TRBJ1-1
ASSLAQGTSYEQY	TRBV5-1	-	TRBJ2-7
ACSQGVMGNTEAF	TRBV4-2	TRBD1	TRBJ1-1
ASSLGPSNEKLF	TRBV11-2	-	TRBJ1-4
ASSHRGGDTQY	TRBV9	-	TRBJ2-3
AITFGQGGTEAF	TRBV10-3	TRBD1	TRBJ1-1
ATSSARGTDTQY	TRBV24-1	-	TRBJ2-3
ATSGGTEEETQY	TRBV24-1	-	TRBJ2-5
ATSRTKEAGGKGYT	TRBV15	TRBD1	TRBJ1-2
ASSYSGQPRDTGELF	TRBV6-5	-	TRBJ2-2
ASSPKGPDTQY	TRBV7-9	-	TRBJ2-3
SFQTESNYGYT	TRBV29-1	-	TRBJ1-2